These T cell receptor beta chains were read from a single sample in a study of neurological immune-mediated disorders. In TCRdb, the 5' RACE reads were re-called with MiXCR into one record per CDR3 protein. The sample yields some 87,000 distinct CDR3 sequences, around 13% seen once. Specimen: PBMCs. The receptors derive from a female donor with HTLV-1-associated myelopathy (HAM/TSP). Both conserved end residues are part of each CDR3. The D gene is left open where the match is weak. Only some rows state a clone size, as once, few, many or a class for expanded clones.

J gene: TRBJ2-7
clone size: many
V gene: TRBV6-2/TRBV6-3
D gene: TRBD2
CDR3 DNA: TGTGCCAGCAGCTTCCTAGCGGGGGGTTACGAGCAGTACTTC
CDR3 protein: CASSFLAGGYEQYF

J gene: TRBJ2-3
clone size: many
V gene: TRBV7-9
D gene: NA
CDR3 DNA: TGTGCCAGCAGCGACCGGGACTCTGATCCGTATTTT
CDR3 protein: CASSDRDSDPYF

J gene: TRBJ1-1
clone size: many
V gene: TRBV5-1
D gene: TRBD1
CDR3 DNA: TGCGCCAGCAGAAGTGGGACAGGGCCGAACACTGAAGCTTTCTTT
CDR3 protein: CASRSGTGPNTEAFF

J gene: TRBJ1-1
clone size: many
V gene: TRBV5-1
D gene: TRBD1
CDR3 DNA: TGCGCCAGCAGCCCAGCCGACAGGGACGGAGCTTTCTTT
CDR3 protein: CASSPADRDGAFF

J gene: TRBJ2-3
clone size: many
V gene: TRBV20-1
D gene: TRBD2
CDR3 DNA: TGCAGTGCACCTACTAGCGGGGGGGCCGAGGATACGCAGTATTTT
CDR3 protein: CSAPTSGGAEDTQYF

J gene: TRBJ1-2
clone size: many
V gene: TRBV9
D gene: NA
CDR3 DNA: TGTGCCAGCAGTGGACATCGGGGGCAAGGCTACACCTTC
CDR3 protein: CASSGHRGQGYTF

J gene: TRBJ2-2
clone size: many
V gene: TRBV12-5
D gene: TRBD2
CDR3 DNA: TGTGCTAGTGGTTTGGCTAGCGGGGCCGCCGGGGAGCTGTTTTTT
CDR3 protein: CASGLASGAAGELFF

J gene: TRBJ2-1
clone size: many
V gene: TRBV5-1
D gene: TRBD2
CDR3 DNA: TGCGCCAGCAGCTGGGGCCTAGCGGGGTTTTCCAATGAGCAGTTCTTC
CDR3 protein: CASSWGLAGFSNEQFF

J gene: TRBJ2-1
clone size: many
V gene: TRBV5-1
D gene: TRBD1
CDR3 DNA: TGCGCCAGCAGCTTGGTGGACAGGGGGTCCAATGAGCAGTTCTTC
CDR3 protein: CASSLVDRGSNEQFF

J gene: TRBJ1-1
clone size: many
V gene: TRBV3-1
D gene: NA
CDR3 DNA: TGTGCCAGCACCTACTCTGGAACGAGTAACACTGAAGCTTTCTTT
CDR3 protein: CASTYSGTSNTEAFF

J gene: TRBJ1-5
clone size: many
V gene: TRBV6-6
D gene: NA
CDR3 DNA: TGTGCCAGCAGGGACTATAATCAGCCCCAGCATTTT
CDR3 protein: CASRDYNQPQHF

J gene: TRBJ1-2
clone size: many
V gene: TRBV20-1
D gene: NA
CDR3 DNA: TGCAGTGCCCGCCCATCTAACTATGGCTACACCTTC
CDR3 protein: CSARPSNYGYTF

J gene: TRBJ2-5
clone size: few
V gene: TRBV7-9
D gene: NA
CDR3 DNA: TGTGCCAGCAGCTTAATGGAGGAGACCCAGTACTTC
CDR3 protein: CASSLMEETQYF

J gene: TRBJ2-7
clone size: many
V gene: TRBV5-6
D gene: TRBD1
CDR3 DNA: TGTGCCAGCAGCTTGGGGACAGGAGGATTCTACGAGCAGTACTTC
CDR3 protein: CASSLGTGGFYEQYF

J gene: TRBJ2-7
clone size: many
V gene: TRBV5-1
D gene: TRBD2
CDR3 DNA: TGCGCCAGCAGCCCAAGCACTAGCGGATACTACTACGAGCAGTACTTC
CDR3 protein: CASSPSTSGYYYEQYF

J gene: TRBJ1-1
clone size: few
V gene: TRBV29-1
D gene: NA
CDR3 DNA: TGCAGCGTTGGAGTGGGCACTGAAGCTTTCTTT
CDR3 protein: CSVGVGTEAFF

J gene: TRBJ2-2
clone size: many
V gene: TRBV20-1
D gene: TRBD2
CDR3 DNA: TGCAGTGCTAGAGGGCTAGCGGGGACCGGGGAGCTGTTTTTT
CDR3 protein: CSARGLAGTGELFF

J gene: TRBJ1-1
clone size: many
V gene: TRBV29-1
D gene: NA
CDR3 DNA: TGCAGCGTTGAGGGTCCGGTGAACACTGAAGCTTTCTTT
CDR3 protein: CSVEGPVNTEAFF

J gene: TRBJ1-2
clone size: many
V gene: TRBV5-5
D gene: NA
CDR3 DNA: TGTGCCAGCAGCTTGGTCCCATATGGCTACACCTTC
CDR3 protein: CASSLVPYGYTF

J gene: TRBJ1-5
clone size: few
V gene: TRBV12-3/TRBV12-4
D gene: NA
CDR3 DNA: TGTGCCAGCAGTACAACAGGGTATCAGCCCCAGCATTTT
CDR3 protein: CASSTTGYQPQHF

J gene: TRBJ2-3
clone size: NA
V gene: TRBV5-1
D gene: TRBD1
CDR3 DNA: TGCGCCAGCAGTACGACAGGGGGGACAGATACGCAGTATTTT
CDR3 protein: CASSTTGGTDTQYF

J gene: TRBJ1-1
clone size: many
V gene: TRBV5-1
D gene: NA
CDR3 DNA: TGCGCCAGCAGCCGGGGAACAGGTAGAAACACTGAAGCTTTCTTT
CDR3 protein: CASSRGTGRNTEAFF

J gene: TRBJ2-1
clone size: NA
V gene: TRBV28
D gene: TRBD2
CDR3 DNA: TGTGCCAGCAGTACGGGGGGTGGGCGGAGCTCCTACAATGAGCAGTTCTTC
CDR3 protein: CASSTGGGRSSYNEQFF

J gene: TRBJ2-3
clone size: many
V gene: TRBV7-7
D gene: NA
CDR3 DNA: TGTGCCAGCAGCTTAGGTGCGGGGGCTTCCGGACCCCGGGGGGCAGATACGCAGTATTTT
CDR3 protein: CASSLGAGASGPRGADTQYF

J gene: TRBJ2-7
clone size: many
V gene: TRBV20-1
D gene: NA
CDR3 DNA: TGCAGTGCTAGAGGAGGGGGGGTGAGGGGCGAGCAGTACTTC
CDR3 protein: CSARGGGVRGEQYF

J gene: TRBJ2-3
clone size: many
V gene: TRBV9
D gene: NA
CDR3 DNA: TGTGCCAGCAGCGTACTCGGGGCCAGCACAGATACGCAGTATTTT
CDR3 protein: CASSVLGASTDTQYF

J gene: TRBJ2-5
clone size: many
V gene: TRBV11-2
D gene: NA
CDR3 DNA: TGTGCCAGCAGCACTGGCTCCCGGACCCAGTACTTC
CDR3 protein: CASSTGSRTQYF

J gene: TRBJ2-6
clone size: NA
V gene: TRBV5-6
D gene: TRBD1
CDR3 DNA: TGTGCCAGCAGGTCCACAGGGGCTGGGGCCAACGTCCTGACTTTC
CDR3 protein: CASRSTGAGANVLTF

J gene: TRBJ2-7
clone size: many
V gene: TRBV5-1
D gene: NA
CDR3 DNA: TGCGCCAGCAGCTTGGCCCCTACCTACGAGCAGTACTTC
CDR3 protein: CASSLAPTYEQYF

J gene: TRBJ2-5
clone size: many
V gene: TRBV7-9
D gene: TRBD2
CDR3 DNA: TGTGCCAGCAGCTTACGGTCCAGCGGGGGGGCAAGAGAGACCCAGTACTTC
CDR3 protein: CASSLRSSGGARETQYF

J gene: TRBJ2-1
clone size: many
V gene: TRBV12-3/TRBV12-4
D gene: TRBD1
CDR3 DNA: TGTGCCAGCAGCTCTCTCGGGACAGAGTCCTACAATGAGCAGTTCTTC
CDR3 protein: CASSSLGTESYNEQFF

J gene: TRBJ1-2
clone size: NA
V gene: TRBV6-2/TRBV6-3
D gene: TRBD1
CDR3 DNA: TGTGCCAGCAGTTGGACAGGGGTTGGCTACACCTTC
CDR3 protein: CASSWTGVGYTF

J gene: TRBJ2-6
clone size: many
V gene: TRBV7-8
D gene: TRBD1
CDR3 DNA: TGTGCCAGCAGCACCTACAGGGGCCCCTCCTACTCTGGGGCCAACGTCCTGACTTTC
CDR3 protein: CASSTYRGPSYSGANVLTF

J gene: TRBJ1-6
clone size: many
V gene: TRBV9
D gene: TRBD1
CDR3 DNA: TGTGCCAGCAGCGCCGCGGGACAGGGCTTTTCACCCCTCCACTTT
CDR3 protein: CASSAAGQGFSPLHF

J gene: TRBJ2-1
clone size: many
V gene: TRBV20-1
D gene: NA
CDR3 DNA: TGCAGTGCTAGAACGGGATTCTACAATGAGCAGTTCTTC
CDR3 protein: CSARTGFYNEQFF

J gene: TRBJ2-3
clone size: many
V gene: TRBV24-1
D gene: NA
CDR3 DNA: TGTGCCACCAGTGATTTAACTGGGGCCACAGATACGCAGTATTTT
CDR3 protein: CATSDLTGATDTQYF

J gene: TRBJ1-5
clone size: many
V gene: TRBV10-3
D gene: NA
CDR3 DNA: TGTGCCATCAGTGCAACAGGGAGTGGTCAGCCCCAGCATTTT
CDR3 protein: CAISATGSGQPQHF